The clone carrying this T cell receptor (beta chain) was detected many times. The antigen remains unidentified. This CDR3 has 16 amino acids. Germline V gene sequence: CDR1 SEHNR, CDR2 FQNEAQ (reference sequence). With 3 bases clipped from V and 8 bases from J, the junction kept 10 bases outside the gene matches. Using its own MiXCR run on the 5' RACE reads, TCRdb lists one record per CDR3 protein. The sample carries more than 75,000 distinct CDR3 sequences, under 4.5% recorded once. The source of the sample is a study of neurological immune-mediated disorders. Study observations and caveats: Multiple sclerosis, the disease with the least TCR clonal expansion, fell below healthy controls, whereas HTLV-1-associated myelopathy showed the most.

Sequenced: PBMCs. The source of this sequence is a woman aged 50 to 65 with multiple sclerosis. The chain combines TRBV7-9 with TRBJ1-4; 9 bases line up with TRBD1. CDR3 in DNA: TGTGCCAGCAGCTTGACAACCGGGACAGGGAGGGAAAAACTGTTTTTT. Encoded protein: CASSLTTGTGREKLFF.